This T cell receptor beta chain was identified during a study of blood T cell repertoires in COVID-19. Study overall: Nucleic acid was either cDNA or gDNA, and it came from T cells, B-cell-depleted T cells, or PBMCs.

This clone came up a few times. How the authors handled the data: For nucleated cells, counts were estimated from reference gene primer amplification. The repertoire was sequenced with immunoSEQ multiplex PCR; TCRdb's copy has only in-frame clones and lacks some. V, J and clone size were drawn from that table, and D and trimming were deduced from the DNA. The repertoire holds approximately 230,000 clones, with about 86% as singletons. Germline CDR1 and CDR2: SNHLY and FYNNEI. The germline V and J ends were trimmed by 8 bases and 1 base, with 8 bases remaining between them. CDR3 length equals 12 residues.

This chain connects TRBV2 to TRBJ1-2, with D perhaps matching TRBD1 (6 bases). Sequencing was performed on peripheral blood. This sequence was found in a man older than 75 with acute or convalescent COVID-19. The CDR3: CASGQNNYGYTF. The CDR3 DNA follows: TGTGCCAGCGGACAGAATAACTATGGCTACACCTTC.